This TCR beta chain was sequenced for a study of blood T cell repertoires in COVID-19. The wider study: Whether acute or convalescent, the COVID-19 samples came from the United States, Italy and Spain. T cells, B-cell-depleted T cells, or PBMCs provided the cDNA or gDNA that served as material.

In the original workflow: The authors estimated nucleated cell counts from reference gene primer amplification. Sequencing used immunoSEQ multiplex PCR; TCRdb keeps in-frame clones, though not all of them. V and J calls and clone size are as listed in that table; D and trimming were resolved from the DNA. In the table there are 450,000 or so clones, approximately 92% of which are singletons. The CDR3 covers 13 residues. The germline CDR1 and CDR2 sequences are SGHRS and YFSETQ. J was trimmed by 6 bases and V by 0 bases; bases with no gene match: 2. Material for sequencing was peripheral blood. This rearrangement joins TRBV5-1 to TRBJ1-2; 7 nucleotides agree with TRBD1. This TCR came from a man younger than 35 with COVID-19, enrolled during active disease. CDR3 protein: CASSLAGTDGYTF. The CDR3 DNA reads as TGCGCCAGCAGCTTGGCGGGGACAGATGGCTACACCTTC.